This TCR beta chain is drawn from a study of HIV-infected patients and healthy controls (dated by TCRdb to about 2014). Describing the broader study: Whether deep TCR repertoire sequencing of small blood samples from HIV patients could capture immune perturbation and reconstitution was tested in the study. Study-level results and caveats: Eight alpha and eight beta V genes showed significantly different mean usage between HIV-infected patients and controls. In size-matched repertoire data, the apparent post-therapy recovery of the Gini index in HIV-infected patients was not replicated. The observed differences in diversity were not explained by the slight differences in age and sex profiles between the study cohorts. A major limit on how widely the findings apply, in the view of the authors, was that only sixteen HIV-infected individuals were processed. HIV-infected repertoires had significantly higher mean Gini indices than controls, possibly reflecting oligoclonality. HLA typing of donors was not performed in the study. Most CMV-associated CDR3s became more frequent during therapy, although their change was not significant, whereas HIV-associated CDR3s showed a significant decrease in frequency. Unequal numbers of distinct sequences between patients and controls complicated comparisons, and size-matching overweighted rare events from HIV-infected data. Sequencing depth was restricted by the use of whole blood, which also prevented the dynamics of distinct T-cell subpopulations from being separated. Compared with untreated HIV+ repertoires, healthy control repertoires had roughly threefold more distinct CDR3s and a higher Shannon diversity. By Jaccard index and by the count of highly shared sequences, healthy controls shared more CDR3s between individuals than HIV+ patients did. Alpha-beta chain pairing was not determined in the samples. Alpha-chain CDR3s from MAIT cells occurred at high frequency in healthy controls but were severely depleted in HIV+ repertoires.

Whole blood was used without fractionating the cells, so the repertoire represented all peripheral T cells without sorting. Ten uninfected healthy donors were sampled as controls, and about 40% of these ten donors were sampled twice about twelve weeks apart. An approximately 2.6 ml sample of peripheral blood was drawn into Tempus tubes for RNA extraction. Residual genomic DNA was removed with the TURBO-DNase kit and globin mRNA was depleted with GLOBINclear. The CDR3 runs 14 residues from the cysteine to the phenylalanine. Only the CDR3 portion is preserved as DNA: 42 bases, with reading frame beginning at the first base. Based on the germline V gene, the CDR1 and CDR2 sequences are MDHEN and SYDVKM. V is clipped by 7 bases and J by 2 bases, and the sequence between their germline boundaries is 13 bases long. This clonotype occurred many times. Its antigen is not yet known. No qualities accompany the bases; no much larger clone lies one base away.

SuperScript III was used to reverse transcribe 500 ng RNA with primers targeting the alpha and beta constant regions. Separate alpha and beta chain libraries were made by chain-specific third strand synthesis with multiplexing indices. In the protocol, all rearrangements within a chain were amplified with a single primer pair so that primer bias was avoided, and molecular barcodes were added to each cDNA molecule. Purified cDNA was ligated with T4 RNA Ligase 1 onto a 5' RACE adapter bearing a random hexamer and the SP2 sequencing primer site. Second strand synthesis was performed with Phusion polymerase and primed from the SP2 site, and slow temperature ramps were applied to favor optimal annealing. Two random hexamer sequences, both added before amplification and joined together, made up the 12-nucleotide barcode of each molecule. P5 and P7 adapter elements plus a second index were added in a short first PCR, which was followed by an approximately 23-cycle amplification PCR with P5s and P7 primers. The libraries went through approximately 27 PCR cycles in total, were quantified on a Qubit, were sized on a Bioanalyzer, and were diluted to roughly 4.1 nM. Sequencing of the normalized libraries was performed on an Illumina MiSeq with 2 x 250 paired-end kits. Reverse transcription reactions were cleaned up on MinElute columns and eluted into around 9.7 ul Tris-Cl. The adapter ligations were run for 23 hours at 16 degrees C, and AMPure XP beads at a 1:1 ratio were afterwards used to clean them. Per the authors' processing: A modified Decombinator that output V, J, insert and barcode information was used to process the demultiplexed FASTQ files. Any sequence that shared a barcode yet differed from the dominant sequence was discarded as an error, and the number of original cDNA molecules was estimated by counting barcodes clustered at Levenshtein distance 3. The R packages ineq, vegan, igraph and RCytoscape were used for downstream analyses, together with IMGT nomenclature and CDR3 definitions. To avoid skew from clonal expansion, each TCR was counted once, and V gene usage was computed over distinct sequences. Whenever two unique CDR3 amino acid sequences within a donor differed by a single Levenshtein edit, similarity networks linked them. Published HIV-specific CDR3s (about 100 alpha, 550 to 850 beta) and CMV-specific CDR3s (approximately 13 alpha, 200 to 300 beta) were assembled and queried against the repertoires. It was shown by random subsampling to size-matched repertoires that the decreased diversity of patients was not caused by their lower sequence numbers. TCRdb redid the processing of the public reads, applying fastp at Q25 and MiXCR, and retained in-frame beta chains. Entries that share a CDR3 protein sequence are merged under the most common genes and DNA. These V and J calls originate from TCRdb's pipeline instead of the authors' own analysis. Within this sample are tens of thousands of distinct CDR3 sequences, with 8.5% of them counted one time only. The ten largest clones capture approximately 4.2% of the sample.

This TCR derives from an adult in good health. Sequenced: blood. This chain is built from TRBV28 and TRBJ2-3; no D segment can be confidently identified. The CDR3 here reads CASTTSLPTDTQYF. The DNA sequence follows: TGTGCCAGCACCACCTCGCTCCCCACAGATACGCAGTATTTT.